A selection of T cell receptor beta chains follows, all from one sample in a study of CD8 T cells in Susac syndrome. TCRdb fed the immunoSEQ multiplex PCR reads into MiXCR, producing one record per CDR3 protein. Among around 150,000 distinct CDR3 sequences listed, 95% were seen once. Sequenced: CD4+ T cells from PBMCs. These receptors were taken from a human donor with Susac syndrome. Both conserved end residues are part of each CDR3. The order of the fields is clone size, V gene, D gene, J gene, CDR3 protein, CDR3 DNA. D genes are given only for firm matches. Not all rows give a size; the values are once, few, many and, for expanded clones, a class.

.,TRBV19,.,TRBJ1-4,CASNPQGPNEKLFF,TGTGCCAGTAACCCACAGGGACCGAATGAAAAACTGTTTTTT
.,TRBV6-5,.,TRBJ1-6,CASSYQTTVKPNSPLHF,TGTGCCAGCAGTTACCAAACTACAGTTAAACCTAATTCACCCCTCCACTTT
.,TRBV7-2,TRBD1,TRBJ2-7,CASSSPGQMLYEQYF,TGTGCCAGCAGCTCGCCGGGACAGATGTTGTACGAGCAGTACTTC
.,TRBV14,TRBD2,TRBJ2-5,CASSQDFGGATETQYF,TGTGCCAGCAGCCAAGATTTCGGGGGGGCAACAGAGACCCAGTACTTC
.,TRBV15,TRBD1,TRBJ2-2,CATSTSGTVPGELFF,TGTGCCACCAGCACCTCCGGGACAGTACCCGGGGAGCTGTTTTTT
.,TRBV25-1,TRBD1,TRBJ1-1,CASSESGTGDFGEAFF,TGTGCCAGCAGTGAATCCGGGACAGGGGATTTTGGCGAAGCTTTCTTT
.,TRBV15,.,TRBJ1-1,CATSREANTEAFF,TGTGCCACCAGCAGAGAGGCGAACACTGAAGCTTTCTTT
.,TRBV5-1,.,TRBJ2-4,CASSFGGLQAKNIQYF,TGCGCCAGCAGCTTCGGGGGGCTACAGGCCAAAAACATTCAGTACTTC
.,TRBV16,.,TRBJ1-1,CASSPHPGANTEAFF,TGTGCCAGCAGCCCTCACCCAGGGGCGAACACTGAAGCTTTCTTT
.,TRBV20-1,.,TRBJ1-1,CSVAGAGIEAFF,TGCAGTGTCGCCGGGGCGGGGATTGAAGCTTTCTTT
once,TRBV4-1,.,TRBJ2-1,CASSQDNRGGDEQFF,TGCGCCAGCAGCCAAGACAACCGAGGAGGGGATGAGCAGTTCTTC
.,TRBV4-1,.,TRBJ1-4,CAGGRIAGEKLFF,TGCGCCGGGGGCCGGATCGCGGGTGAAAAACTGTTTTTT
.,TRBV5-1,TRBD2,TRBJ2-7,CASSLTTGTSGINEQYF,TGCGCCAGCAGCTTGACCACCGGGACTAGCGGGATCAACGAGCAGTACTTC
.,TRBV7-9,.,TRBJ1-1,CASSLLVGMNTEAFF,TGTGCCAGCAGCTTATTAGTGGGGATGAACACTGAAGCTTTCTTT
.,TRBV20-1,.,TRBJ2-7,CSARGDASFPGEQYF,TGCAGTGCTAGAGGGGATGCGTCTTTCCCTGGCGAGCAGTACTTC
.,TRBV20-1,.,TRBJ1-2,CSASAIANYGYTF,TGCAGTGCTAGTGCGATAGCTAACTATGGCTACACCTTC
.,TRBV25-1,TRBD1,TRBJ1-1,CASSERGTAEAFF,TGTGCCAGCAGTGAAAGGGGGACAGCCGAAGCTTTCTTT
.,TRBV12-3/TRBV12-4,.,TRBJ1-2,CASSQGTTTNF,TGTGCCAGCAGCCAAGGGACGACAACAAACTTC
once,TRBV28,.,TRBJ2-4,CASRYPGKNIQYF,TGTGCCAGCAGGTACCCAGGGAAAAACATTCAGTACTTC
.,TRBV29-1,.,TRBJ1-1,CSDGVTEAFF,TGCAGCGACGGGGTCACTGAAGCTTTCTTT
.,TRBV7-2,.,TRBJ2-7,CASSLATGTYYEQYF,TGTGCCAGCAGCTTAGCAACAGGAACCTACTACGAGCAGTACTTC
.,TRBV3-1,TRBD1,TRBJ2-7,CASSRGTGPYEQYF,TGTGCCAGCAGCCGTGGGACAGGCCCCTACGAGCAGTACTTC
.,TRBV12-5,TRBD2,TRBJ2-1,CASAWGGNEQFF,TGTGCTAGTGCCTGGGGGGGAAATGAGCAGTTCTTC
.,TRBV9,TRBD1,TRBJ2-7,CASSVGGTGSYEQYF,TGTGCCAGCAGCGTAGGGGGGACAGGTTCCTACGAGCAGTACTTC
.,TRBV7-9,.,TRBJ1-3,CASSLTQPRENTIYF,TGTGCCAGCAGCCTGACACAACCAAGGGAGAACACCATATATTTT
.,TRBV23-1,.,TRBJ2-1,CASKLPGRSRDNEQFF,TGCGCCAGCAAACTCCCGGGGAGGTCCAGAGACAATGAGCAGTTCTTC
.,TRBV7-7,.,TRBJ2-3,CASSLASPRILMQLDTQYF,TGTGCTAGCAGCTTAGCTTCCCCTCGAATATTGATGCAGCTGGATACGCAGTATTTT
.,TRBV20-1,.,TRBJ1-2,CSASPYYGYTF,TGCAGTGCTAGCCCCTACTATGGCTACACCTTC
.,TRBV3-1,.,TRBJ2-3,CASSQDLDSTDTQYF,TGTGCCAGCAGCCAAGACCTCGACAGCACAGATACGCAGTATTTT
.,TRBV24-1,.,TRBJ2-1,CATSDSPSDEQFF,TGTGCCACCAGTGATTCCCCTAGCGATGAGCAGTTCTTC
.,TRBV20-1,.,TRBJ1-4,CSASAQPNEKLFF,TGCAGTGCTAGCGCCCAGCCTAATGAAAAACTGTTTTTT
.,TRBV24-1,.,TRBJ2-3,CATSDPGGFDTQYF,TGTGCCACCAGTGATCCCGGGGGCTTCGATACGCAGTATTTT
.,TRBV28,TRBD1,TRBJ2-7,CASSLSFGTGSVEQYF,TGTGCCAGCAGTTTATCCTTCGGGACAGGGTCGGTCGAGCAGTACTTC
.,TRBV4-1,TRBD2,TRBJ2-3,CASSHLPEASGATDTQYF,TGCGCCAGCAGCCACCTCCCCGAAGCTAGCGGGGCCACAGATACGCAGTATTTT
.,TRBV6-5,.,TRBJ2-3,CASSYDPTDTQYF,TGTGCCAGCAGTTATGACCCCACAGATACGCAGTATTTT
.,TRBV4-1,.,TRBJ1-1,CASSPSEGNTEAFF,TGCGCCAGCAGCCCGAGCGAGGGGAACACTGAAGCTTTCTTT
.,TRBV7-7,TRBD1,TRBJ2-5,CASSPRGTGETQYF,TGTGCTAGCAGCCCACGAGGGACAGGAGAGACCCAGTACTTC
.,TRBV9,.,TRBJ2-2,CASSVVAGNTGELFF,TGTGCCAGCAGCGTAGTGGCAGGGAACACCGGGGAGCTGTTTTTT
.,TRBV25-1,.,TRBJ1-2,CASSGNDGYYGYTF,TGTGCCAGCAGTGGGAACGACGGATACTATGGCTACACCTTC
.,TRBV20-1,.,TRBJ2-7,CSARSSGSSYEQYF,TGCAGTGCTAGAAGCAGCGGCAGCTCCTACGAGCAGTACTTC
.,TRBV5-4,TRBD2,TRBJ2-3,CASRKTSESTDTQYF,TGTGCCAGCAGAAAAACTAGCGAGAGCACAGATACGCAGTATTTT
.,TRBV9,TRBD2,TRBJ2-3,CASSVASGSADTQYF,TGTGCCAGCAGCGTCGCTAGCGGGAGTGCCGATACGCAGTATTTT
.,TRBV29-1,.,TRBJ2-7,CSYGRGSEQYF,TGCAGCTACGGAAGGGGATCCGAGCAGTACTTC
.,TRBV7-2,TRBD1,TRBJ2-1,CASSWDSQREFF,TGTGCCAGCAGCTGGGACAGCCAAAGGGAGTTCTTC
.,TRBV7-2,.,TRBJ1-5,CASSWRGQDQPQHF,TGTGCCAGCAGCTGGAGAGGCCAGGATCAGCCCCAGCATTTT